Listed below are T cell receptor beta chains from one sample, sequenced in a study of T cells in Graves' hyperthyroidism and ophthalmopathy. Each CDR3 protein gets one entry after TCRdb re-called the multiplex PCR reads with MiXCR. The table includes 550,000 to 850,000 distinct CDR3 sequences, roughly a sixth detected once. The sample taken for sequencing was blood. The receptor set was obtained from a woman aged 50 to 60 with Graves' hyperthyroidism that later progressed to Graves' ophthalmopathy. Both conserved end residues are part of each CDR3. D genes are given only for firm matches. The size of a clone is reported for some rows only, either as once, few or many, or as a class for expanded clones.

TRBJ1-5 | TRBV20-1 | few | . | CSASSGGDQPQHF | TGCAGTGCTAGCTCGGGTGGCGATCAGCCCCAGCATTTT
TRBJ2-6 | TRBV5-5 | . | TRBD1 | CASKPTGTSGANVLTF | TGTGCCAGCAAGCCGACAGGGACCTCTGGGGCCAACGTCCTGACTTTC
TRBJ1-5 | TRBV10-2 | . | . | CASSELGTSNQPQHF | TGCGCCAGCAGTGAGTTAGGAACTAGCAATCAGCCCCAGCATTTT
TRBJ2-2 | TRBV12-3/TRBV12-4 | . | . | CASTYRPGELFF | TGTGCCAGCACCTACCGCCCCGGGGAGCTGTTTTTT
TRBJ1-1 | TRBV20-1 | many | TRBD1 | CSARSYRGADTEAFF | TGCAGTGCTAGATCCTACAGGGGCGCCGACACTGAAGCTTTCTTT
TRBJ1-1 | TRBV20-1 | few | . | CSARTGADTEAFF | TGCAGTGCTAGAACCGGGGCGGACACTGAAGCTTTCTTT
TRBJ2-2 | TRBV24-1 | . | . | CATSDPNDGGPTGELFF | TGTGCCACCAGTGATCCAAATGACGGGGGACCTACCGGGGAGCTGTTTTTT
TRBJ1-5 | TRBV29-1 | many | TRBD1 | CSAGQGTGQPQHF | TGCAGCGCCGGACAGGGGACAGGTCAGCCCCAGCATTTT
TRBJ1-2 | TRBV11-2 | . | . | CASSLSTGINGYTF | TGTGCCAGCAGCTTATCGACAGGAATAAATGGCTACACCTTC
TRBJ1-2 | TRBV4-1 | . | . | CASSQEGVGGYTF | TGCGCCAGCAGCCAAGAAGGGGTCGGGGGCTACACCTTC
TRBJ2-7 | TRBV15 | . | . | CATSREGVAYEQYF | TGTGCCACCAGCAGAGAAGGGGTGGCCTACGAGCAGTACTTC
TRBJ2-3 | TRBV7-3 | many | . | CASSFAQDSTDTQYF | TGTGCCAGCAGCTTTGCCCAGGACAGCACAGATACGCAGTATTTT
TRBJ2-3 | TRBV2 | many | . | CASTTDFSFTDTQYF | TGTGCCAGCACTACGGACTTCTCCTTCACAGATACGCAGTATTTT
TRBJ2-7 | TRBV5-1 | . | . | CASSLTSRSSYEQYF | TGCGCCAGCAGCTTAACTAGCCGGAGCTCCTACGAGCAGTACTTC
TRBJ2-1 | TRBV24-1 | . | TRBD1 | CATSDRTGGKYEQFF | TGTGCCACCAGTGATCGGACAGGGGGTAAATATGAGCAGTTCTTC
TRBJ1-6 | TRBV15 | . | . | CATLHDYNSPLHF | TGTGCCACCCTTCACGACTATAATTCACCCCTCCACTTT
TRBJ1-5 | TRBV20-1 | . | . | CSARDLTYIHREYNQPQHF | TGCAGTGCTAGAGATCTCACCTATATTCACAGGGAATACAATCAGCCCCAGCATTTT
TRBJ1-1 | TRBV6-2/TRBV6-3 | . | . | CASSPGLGIEAFF | TGTGCCAGCAGCCCGGGACTTGGGATTGAAGCTTTCTTT
TRBJ1-6 | TRBV28 | many | TRBD1 | CASSATGAPWTLHF | TGTGCCAGCAGCGCTACAGGGGCTCCTTGGACCCTCCACTTT
TRBJ2-1 | TRBV18 | many | TRBD2 | CASSPTSTRSSYNEQFF | TGTGCCAGCTCACCGACTAGCACAAGAAGCTCCTACAATGAGCAGTTCTTC
TRBJ1-3 | TRBV20-1 | . | . | CSASQQRFSGNTIYF | TGCAGTGCAAGTCAACAGCGATTCTCTGGAAACACCATATATTTT
TRBJ2-3 | TRBV20-1 | few | . | CSAVISADTQYF | TGCAGTGCTGTGATCAGTGCAGATACGCAGTATTTT